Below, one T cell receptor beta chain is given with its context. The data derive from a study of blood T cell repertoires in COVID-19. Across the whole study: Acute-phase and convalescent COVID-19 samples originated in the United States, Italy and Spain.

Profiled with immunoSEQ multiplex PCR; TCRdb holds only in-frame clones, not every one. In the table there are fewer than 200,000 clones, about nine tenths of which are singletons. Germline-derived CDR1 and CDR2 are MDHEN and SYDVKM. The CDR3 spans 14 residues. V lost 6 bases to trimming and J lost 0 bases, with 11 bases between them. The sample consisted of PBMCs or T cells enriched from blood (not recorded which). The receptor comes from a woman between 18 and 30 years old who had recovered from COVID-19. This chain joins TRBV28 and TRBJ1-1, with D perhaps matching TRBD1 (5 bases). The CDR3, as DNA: TGTGCCAGCAGCCTGGCAGGGATGAACACTGAAGCTTTCTTT. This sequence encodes CASSLAGMNTEAFF.